A single sample gave rise to the 5 T cell receptor beta chains below, sequenced in a study of blood T cell repertoires in COVID-19. Clones were sequenced by immunoSEQ multiplex PCR, and TCRdb holds only the in-frame ones, with some missing. Of some 220,000 clones in the sample, roughly 88% are singletons; the top ten hold around 3.5%. Source material: PBMCs or T cells enriched from blood (not recorded which). The receptors shown here come from a middle-aged woman with acute COVID-19.

The chain has TRBV30 and TRBJ1-2, with TRBD1 identical over 9 bases. The CDR3 runs to 15 residues. Germline CDR1 and CDR2: GTSNPN and SVGIG (reference sequence). The V segment lost 4 bases and the J segment 0 bases; nucleotides outside the gene matches: 6. The CDR3 nucleotides read TGTGCCTGGATCCCAGGGACAGGGACTAACTATGGCTACACCTTC. It translates to CAWIPGTGTNYGYTF. The variable domain in full, completed from reference TRBV30 and TRBJ1-2, reads SQTIHQWPATLVQPVGSPLSLECTVEGTSNPNLYWYRQAAGRGLQLLFYSVGIGQISSEVPQNLSASRPQDRQFILSSKKLLLSDSGFYLCAWIPGTGTNYGYTFGSGTRLTVV.

This clone was found once. The V and J genes are TRBV5-1 and TRBJ1-1; D may be TRBD1 (6 bases). The length of the CDR3 is 14 residues. The V end was cut by 0 bases, the J end by 4 bases, with 10 bases between. CDR1 SGHRS and CDR2 YFSETQ come from the germline V gene. The CDR3 loop is CASSLDRAGTEAFF. Here the CDR3 DNA reads TGCGCCAGCAGCTTGGACAGGGCGGGCACTGAAGCTTTCTTT. The variable domain in full, completed from reference TRBV5-1 and TRBJ1-1, reads KAGVTQTPRYLIKTRGQQVTLSCSPISGHRSVSWYQQTPGQGLQFLFEYFSETQRNKGNFPGRFSGRQFSNSRSEMNVSTLELGDSALYLCASSLDRAGTEAFFGQGTRLTVV.

This chain joins TRBV25-1 and TRBJ1-4; D ambiguous. The CDR3 consists of 16 residues. Per the germline V gene, CDR1 is MGHDK and CDR2 is SYGVNS. Trimming stripped 3 bases from V and 0 bases from J, with 11 bases between. CDR3 in DNA: TGTGCCAGCAGTGATCTGCGAGAGTCAACTAATGAAAAACTGTTTTTT. Translated: CASSDLRESTNEKLFF.

The V gene is TRBV15, the J gene TRBJ1-5; D remains ambiguous. Germline V gene lookup returns CDR1 LNHNV and CDR2 YYDKDF (reference sequence). The CDR3 length is 14 residues. Trimming took 1 base from V and 4 from J, leaving 8 bases between them. The CDR3 DNA follows: TGTGCCACCAGCAGAGCGGGGAAAAATCAGCCCCAGCATTTT. Translated, it gives CATSRAGKNQPQHF. Filled out from reference TRBV15 and TRBJ1-5, the complete variable domain reads DAMVIQNPRYQVTQFGKPVTLSCSQTLNHNVMYWYQQKSSQAPKLLFHYYDKDFNNEADTPDNFQSRRPNTSFCFLDIRSPGLGDTAMYLCATSRAGKNQPQHFGDGTRLSIL.

Written as DNA, the CDR3 is TGTGCCAGCAGCTTAAAGGGAGGGAACAGGGCCACCTACGAGCAGTACGTC. Its translation is CASSLKGGNRATYEQYV. The chain employs TRBV11-2 and TRBJ2-7; D is perhaps TRBD2 (7 bases). Trimming pared 2 bases from V and 2 bases from J, leaving 19 bases between. Germline CDR1 reads SGHAT; CDR2 reads FQNNGV. CDR3 length: 17 residues.